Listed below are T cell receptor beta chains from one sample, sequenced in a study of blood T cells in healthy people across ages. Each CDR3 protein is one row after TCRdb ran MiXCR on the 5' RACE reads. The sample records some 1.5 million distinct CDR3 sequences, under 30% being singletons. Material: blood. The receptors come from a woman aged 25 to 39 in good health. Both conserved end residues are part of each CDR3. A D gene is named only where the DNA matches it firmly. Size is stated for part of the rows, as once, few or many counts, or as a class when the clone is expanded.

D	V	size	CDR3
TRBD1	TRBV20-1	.	CSAKDRGRNEQYF
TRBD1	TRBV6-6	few	CASRSPKDRGYDEQYF
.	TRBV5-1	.	CASSGESLWEQYF
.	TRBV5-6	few	CASSPPGGDNQPQHF
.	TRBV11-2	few	CASSFGQSPSNEQFF
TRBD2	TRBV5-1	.	CASRLAGEGEQYF
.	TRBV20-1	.	CSARDAEAAPLHF
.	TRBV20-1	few	CSARVAGGPNSPLHF
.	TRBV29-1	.	CSVERSGDTQYF
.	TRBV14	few	CASSQVLGIGGYTF
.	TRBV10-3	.	CAISEAKNEKLFF
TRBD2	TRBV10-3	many	CAISPSGRSNEQFF
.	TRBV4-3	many	CASSRGRAAGWQETQYF
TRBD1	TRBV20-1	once	CSAIRGPSRDGYTF
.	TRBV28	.	CASSSHLASSYEQYF
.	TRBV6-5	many	CASRKGNEQYF
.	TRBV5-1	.	CASGRDGVDEKLFF
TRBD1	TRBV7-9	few	CASSLAGGLNAETQYF
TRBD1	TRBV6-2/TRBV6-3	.	CASSQAGTGNEQYF
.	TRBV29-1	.	CSVVVQGQEAFF
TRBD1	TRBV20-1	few	CSARGTGAATNEKLFF
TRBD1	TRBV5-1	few	CASRRTGVNYGYTF
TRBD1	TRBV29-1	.	CSGRDSDLYEQYF
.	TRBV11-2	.	CASSYHRDSYEQYF
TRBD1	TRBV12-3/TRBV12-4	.	CASTRDRLMDGYTF
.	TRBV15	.	CATSRRDLRDFVF